This record concerns one T cell receptor (beta chain) sequence. Antigen: not known. The V segment lost 5 bases and the J segment 8 bases; nucleotides outside the gene matches: 1. The CDR3 has 11 amino acids. CDR1 and CDR2 from the germline V gene are GTSNPN and SVGIG (reference sequence). Both 60 Vbeta primers and 13 Jbeta primers went into the PCR. This table comes from immunoSEQ multiplex PCR, and its TCRdb copy is limited to in-frame clones, with some not included. This table holds fewer than 250,000 clones, 85% to 90% found once. The record originates from a study of cytomegalovirus exposure and HLA in healthy donors. General study results and limits: Diagnosis of cytomegalovirus status made by the classifier reportedly showed high specificity and sensitivity. Serostatus for CMV was the only available immune exposure information. In the analysis, some V segments, TRBV6-2 and TRBV6-3 included, were excluded as indistinguishable.

The receptor was derived from a woman between 18 and 29 years old in good health and CMV-seronegative. This chain uses TRBV30 with TRBJ1-2; 11 nucleotides agree with TRBD1. What was sequenced was PBMCs. DNA for the CDR3: TGTGCCTGGGGACAGGGGGCCGGCTACACCTTC. Its protein product is CAWGQGAGYTF.